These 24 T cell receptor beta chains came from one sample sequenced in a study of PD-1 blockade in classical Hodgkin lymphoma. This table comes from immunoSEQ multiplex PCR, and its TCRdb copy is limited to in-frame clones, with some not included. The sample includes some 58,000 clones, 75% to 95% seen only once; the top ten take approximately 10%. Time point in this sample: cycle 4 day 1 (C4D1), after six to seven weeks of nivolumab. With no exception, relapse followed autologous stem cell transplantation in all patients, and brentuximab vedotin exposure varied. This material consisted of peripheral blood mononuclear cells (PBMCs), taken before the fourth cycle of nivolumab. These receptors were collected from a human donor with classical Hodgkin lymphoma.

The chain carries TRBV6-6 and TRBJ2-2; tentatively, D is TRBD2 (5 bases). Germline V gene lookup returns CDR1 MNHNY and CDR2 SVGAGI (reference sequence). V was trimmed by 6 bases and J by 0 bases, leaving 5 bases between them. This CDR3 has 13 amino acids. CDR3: CASSGTNTGELFF. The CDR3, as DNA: TGTGCCAGCAGCGGGACGAACACCGGGGAGCTGTTTTTT.

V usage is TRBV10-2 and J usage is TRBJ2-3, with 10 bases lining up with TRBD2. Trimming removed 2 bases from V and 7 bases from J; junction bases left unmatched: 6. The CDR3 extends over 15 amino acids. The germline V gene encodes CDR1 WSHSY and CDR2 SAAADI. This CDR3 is CASSETSGVAYTQYF. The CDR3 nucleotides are TGCGCCAGCAGTGAGACTAGCGGGGTAGCGTATACGCAGTATTTT.

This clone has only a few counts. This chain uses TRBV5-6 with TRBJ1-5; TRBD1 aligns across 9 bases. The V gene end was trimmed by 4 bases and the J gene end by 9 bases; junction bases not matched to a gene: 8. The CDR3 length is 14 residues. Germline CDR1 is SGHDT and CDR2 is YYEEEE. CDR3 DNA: TGTGCCAGCAGCCTCGGGACAGGGTTTGTGCCCCAGCATTTT. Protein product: CASSLGTGFVPQHF.

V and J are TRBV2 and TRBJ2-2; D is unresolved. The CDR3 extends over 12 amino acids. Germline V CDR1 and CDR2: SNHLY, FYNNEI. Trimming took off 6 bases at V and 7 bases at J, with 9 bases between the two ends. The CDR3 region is CASRGLGGELFF. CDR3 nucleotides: TGTGCCAGCAGGGGATTAGGCGGGGAGCTGTTTTTT.

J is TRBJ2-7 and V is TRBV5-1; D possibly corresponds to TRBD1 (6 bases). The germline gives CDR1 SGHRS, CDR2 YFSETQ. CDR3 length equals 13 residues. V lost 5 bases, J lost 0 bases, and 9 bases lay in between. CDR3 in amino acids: CASRTGSSYEQYF. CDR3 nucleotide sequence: TGCGCCAGCAGAACAGGGAGCTCCTACGAGCAGTACTTC. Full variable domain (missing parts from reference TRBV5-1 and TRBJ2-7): KAGVTQTPRYLIKTRGQQVTLSCSPISGHRSVSWYQQTPGQGLQFLFEYFSETQRNKGNFPGRFSGRQFSNSRSEMNVSTLELGDSALYLCASRTGSSYEQYFGPGTRLTVT.

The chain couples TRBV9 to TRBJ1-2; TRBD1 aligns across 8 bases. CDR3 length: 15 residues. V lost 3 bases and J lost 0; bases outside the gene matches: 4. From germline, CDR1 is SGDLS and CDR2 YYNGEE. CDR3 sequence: CASSGGQGANYGYTF. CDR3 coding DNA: TGTGCCAGCAGCGGTGGACAGGGAGCTAACTATGGCTACACCTTC.

This chain's CDR3 is CASSLGGQRDSPLHF. CDR3 in DNA: TGTGCCAGCAGCTTAGGAGGACAGCGGGATTCACCCCTCCACTTT. The chain combines TRBV7-9 with TRBJ1-6; D is possibly TRBD1 (6 bases). Germline loops: CDR1 SEHNR, CDR2 FQNEAQ (reference sequence). With 1 base removed from V and 8 bases from J, the gap between germline ends came to 12 bases. CDR3 length equals 15 residues.

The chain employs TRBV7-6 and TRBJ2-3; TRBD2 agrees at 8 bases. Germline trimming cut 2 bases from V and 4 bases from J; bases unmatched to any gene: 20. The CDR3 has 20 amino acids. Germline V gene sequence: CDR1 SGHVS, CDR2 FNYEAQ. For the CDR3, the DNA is TGTGCCAGCAGCTTAAACGGACCCGTGTTACTAGCGGATGAACCAGATACGCAGTATTTT. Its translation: CASSLNGPVLLADEPDTQYF.

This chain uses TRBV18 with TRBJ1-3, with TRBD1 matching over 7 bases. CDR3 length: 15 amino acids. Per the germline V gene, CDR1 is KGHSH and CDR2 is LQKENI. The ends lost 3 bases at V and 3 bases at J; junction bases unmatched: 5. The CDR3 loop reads CASSPGDRSGNTIYF. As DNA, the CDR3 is TGTGCCAGCTCACCCGGGGACAGAAGTGGAAACACCATATATTTT.

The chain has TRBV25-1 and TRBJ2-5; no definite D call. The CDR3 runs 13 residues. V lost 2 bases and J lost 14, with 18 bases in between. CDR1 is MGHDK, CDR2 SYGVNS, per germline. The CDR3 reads CASSEVLGRPFYF. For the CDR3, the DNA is TGTGCCAGCAGTGAAGTCCTAGGCAGGCCTTTCTACTTC.

The DNA for the CDR3 is TGTGCCACCGGGGAAAATCAGCCCCAGCATTTT. Its protein product is CATGENQPQHF. V gene TRBV15 combines with J gene TRBJ1-5; D gene unclear. The V gene lost 8 bases and the J gene lost 4 bases, with 6 bases spanning the gap. The germline CDR1 and CDR2 sequences are LNHNV and YYDKDF (reference sequence). CDR3 size: 11 residues.

CDR3: CASRQGQRANYGYTF. Written as DNA, the CDR3 is TGTGCCAGCAGACAGGGACAGCGAGCTAACTATGGCTACACCTTC. The rearrangement links TRBV11-2 to TRBJ1-2, with 7 bases fitting TRBD1. After removal of 6 bases from V and 0 bases from J, the junction contained 7 bases not matched to a gene. CDR1 SGHAT and CDR2 FQNNGV come from the germline V gene. The length of the CDR3 is 15 residues. Full variable domain (rest looked up from reference TRBV11-2 and TRBJ1-2): EAGVAQSPRYKIIEKRQSVAFWCNPISGHATLYWYQQILGQGPKLLIQFQNNGVVDDSQLPKDRFSAERLKGVDSTLKIQPAKLEDSAVYLCASRQGQRANYGYTFGSGTRLTVV.

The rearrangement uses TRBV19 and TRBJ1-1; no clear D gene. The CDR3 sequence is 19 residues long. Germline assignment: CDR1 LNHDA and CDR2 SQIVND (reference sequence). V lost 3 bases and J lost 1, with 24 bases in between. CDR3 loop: CASSISSLLGRFKNTEAFF. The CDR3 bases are TGTGCCAGTAGTATCTCGTCCTTACTGGGCAGATTTAAGAACACTGAAGCTTTCTTT.

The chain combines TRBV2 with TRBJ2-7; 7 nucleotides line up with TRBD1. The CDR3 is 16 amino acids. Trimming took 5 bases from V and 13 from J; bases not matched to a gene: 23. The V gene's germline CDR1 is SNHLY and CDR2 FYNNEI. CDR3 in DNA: TGTGCCAGCAGTCTCAGTGGACAGGTCTTAGTAGGGGAACCATACTTC. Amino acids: CASSLSGQVLVGEPYF.

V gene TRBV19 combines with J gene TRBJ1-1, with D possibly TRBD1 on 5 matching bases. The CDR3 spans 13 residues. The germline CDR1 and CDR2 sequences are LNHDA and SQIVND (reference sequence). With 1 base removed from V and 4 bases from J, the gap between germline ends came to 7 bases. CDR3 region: CASSIVGGTEAFF. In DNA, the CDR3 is TGTGCCAGTAGTATAGTCGGGGGCACTGAAGCTTTCTTT. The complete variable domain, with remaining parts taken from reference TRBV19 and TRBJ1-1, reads DGGITQSPKYLFRKEGQNVTLSCEQNLNHDAMYWYRQDPGQGLRLIYYSQIVNDFQKGDIAEGYSVSREKKESFPLTVTSAQKNPTAFYLCASSIVGGTEAFFGQGTRLTVV.

CDR3 in DNA: TGTGCCAGCAGCCCTCTCCCCCCCCCGGGGAATGGCTACACCTTC. Translating gives CASSPLPPPGNGYTF. The rearrangement joins TRBV5-5 to TRBJ1-2; D not certain. V was trimmed by 4 bases and J by 6 bases, leaving 19 bases between them. The CDR3 spans 15 residues. Germline CDR1 is SGHKS and CDR2 is YYEKEE (reference sequence). The variable domain in full, with the rest retrieved from reference TRBV5-5 and TRBJ1-2, is DAGVTQSPTHLIKTRGQQVTLRCSPISGHKSVSWYQQVLGQGPQFIFQYYEKEERGRGNFPDRFSARQFPNYSSELNVNALLLGDSALYLCASSPLPPPGNGYTFGSGTRLTVV.

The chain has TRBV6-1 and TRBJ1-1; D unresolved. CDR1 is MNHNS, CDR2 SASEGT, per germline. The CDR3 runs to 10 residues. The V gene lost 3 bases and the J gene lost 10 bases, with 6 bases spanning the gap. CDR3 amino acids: CASSDFPAFF. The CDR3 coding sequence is TGTGCCAGCAGTGATTTCCCAGCTTTCTTT.

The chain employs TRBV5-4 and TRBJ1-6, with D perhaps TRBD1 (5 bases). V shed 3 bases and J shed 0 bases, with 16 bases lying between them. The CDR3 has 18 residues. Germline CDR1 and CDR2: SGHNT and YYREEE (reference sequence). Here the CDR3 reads CASSWGSRVISYNSPLHF. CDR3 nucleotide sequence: TGTGCCAGCAGCTGGGGGTCGCGGGTCATCTCCTATAATTCACCCCTCCACTTT.

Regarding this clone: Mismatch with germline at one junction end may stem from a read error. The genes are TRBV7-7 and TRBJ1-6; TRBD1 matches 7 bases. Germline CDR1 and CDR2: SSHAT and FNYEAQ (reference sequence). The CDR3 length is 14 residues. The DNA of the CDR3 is TGTGCTAGCAGCTTCGGGACAGTAGAGTCACCCCTCCACTTT. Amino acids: CASSFGTVESPLHF.

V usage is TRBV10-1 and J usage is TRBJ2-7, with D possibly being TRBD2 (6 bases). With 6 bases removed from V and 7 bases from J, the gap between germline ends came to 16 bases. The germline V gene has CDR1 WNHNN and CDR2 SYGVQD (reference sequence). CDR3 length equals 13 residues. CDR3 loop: CASSAVTRSEQYF. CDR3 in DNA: TGCGCCAGCAGCGCCGTGACTAGGAGTGAGCAGTACTTC.

This CDR3 is CASSVVPRPDTQYF. In nucleotides, the CDR3 is TGTGCCAGCAGTGTGGTCCCGAGGCCAGATACGCAGTATTTT. This chain uses TRBV7-6 with TRBJ2-3; D is undetermined. Germline values: CDR1 SGHVS, CDR2 FNYEAQ. V dropped 6 bases and J dropped 4 bases, with 14 bases sitting between them. CDR3 length: 14 residues.

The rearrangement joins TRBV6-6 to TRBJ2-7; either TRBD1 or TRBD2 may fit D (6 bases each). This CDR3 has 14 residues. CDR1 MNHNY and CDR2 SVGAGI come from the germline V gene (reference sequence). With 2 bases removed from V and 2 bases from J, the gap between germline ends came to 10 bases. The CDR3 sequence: CASSYGRGAYEQYF. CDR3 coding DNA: TGTGCCAGCAGTTACGGTAGGGGGGCCTACGAGCAGTACTTC.

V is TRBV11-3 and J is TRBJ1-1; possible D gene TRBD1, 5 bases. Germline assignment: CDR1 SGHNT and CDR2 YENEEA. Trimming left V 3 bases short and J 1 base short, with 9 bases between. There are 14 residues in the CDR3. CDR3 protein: CASSFGGKNTEAFF. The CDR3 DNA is TGTGCCAGCAGCTTCGGGGGGAAGAACACTGAAGCTTTCTTT.

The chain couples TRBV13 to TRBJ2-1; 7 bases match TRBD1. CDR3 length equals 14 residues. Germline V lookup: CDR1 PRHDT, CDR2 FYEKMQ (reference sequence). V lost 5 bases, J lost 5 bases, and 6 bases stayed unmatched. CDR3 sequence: CASSRKTGHNEQFF. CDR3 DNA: TGTGCCAGCAGCCGGAAGACAGGGCACAATGAGCAGTTCTTC.